This T cell receptor (beta chain) was captured by sequencing in a study of cytomegalovirus exposure and HLA in healthy donors. Study summary: The early release's HLA-typed donors yielded 65 million to 85 million unique TCRs. Clustering assigned around 77% of the 350 to 400 genotyped donors to the Caucasian-associated ancestry cluster. The study's findings and limits: Earlier analysis looked at TCR beta V segments, and most were productive about 90% or about 30% of the time.

The PCR had 60 Vbeta and 13 Jbeta primers. Assay: immunoSEQ multiplex PCR; the TCRdb copy retains only in-frame clones and omits some. The profile shows roughly 77,000 clones, about 9.4% of them singletons. The trim removed 1 base at V and 5 bases at J, leaving 5 bases unmatched. Germline V gene data show CDR1 as GTSNPN and CDR2 as SVGIG (reference sequence). This CDR3 has 13 residues. Comment on this clone: Its antigen remains unknown.

The sequenced sample was PBMCs. This TCR derives from a man aged 60-69 years in good health and CMV-seropositive. The chain uses TRBV30 and TRBJ2-7; 7 positions agree with TRBD1. The CDR3 nucleotides are TGTGCCTGGAGTGGGAAGGGGGCCCACGAGCAGTACTTC. Amino acids: CAWSGKGAHEQYF.